A single sample is the source of the 23 T cell receptor beta chains below, sequenced in a study of regulatory T cells in long-lasting Graves disease. Relying on iRepertoire HTBI primers and Arm-PCR of CDR3 regions, the team built TCR beta libraries. MiXCR, run by TCRdb on the multiplex PCR reads, gives a single entry per CDR3 protein. The data show hundreds of thousands of distinct CDR3 sequences, approximately 16% seen once. Time point reported: newly diagnosed GD, antithyroid drugs for less than 3 months. The TCR library was made from RNA that had been extracted from PBMCs in TRIzol. Another study also made use of these data, one on T cells in Graves' hyperthyroidism and ophthalmopathy.

Sequencing used peripheral blood mononuclear cells (PBMCs), obtained at new diagnosis, from a patient treated with antithyroid drugs. The receptors shown here come from a man younger than 35 with Graves disease.

This clonotype was detected many times. The chain is built from TRBV5-1 and TRBJ2-7, with 8 bases identical to TRBD1. J gave up 3 bases and V 3 bases, and 11 bases lay outside the gene matches. The CDR3 has 16 amino acids. CDR1 and CDR2 from the germline V gene are SGHRS and YFSETQ. The chain's CDR3 is CASSSGQTGANYEQYF. Written as DNA, the CDR3 is TGCGCCAGCAGCTCAGGACAGACAGGGGCGAACTACGAGCAGTACTTC. The variable domain in full, completed from reference TRBV5-1 and TRBJ2-7, reads KAGVTQTPRYLIKTRGQQVTLSCSPISGHRSVSWYQQTPGQGLQFLFEYFSETQRNKGNFPGRFSGRQFSNSRSEMNVSTLELGDSALYLCASSSGQTGANYEQYFGPGTRLTVT.

This rearrangement joins TRBV10-3 to TRBJ2-2; D perhaps matches TRBD1 (7 bases). The CDR3 runs to 15 residues. The V gene lost 6 bases and the J gene lost 6 bases, with 17 bases spanning the gap. Germline V gene sequence: CDR1 ENHRY, CDR2 SYGVKD. DNA of the CDR3: TGTGCCATCAGCGGGGACAGCGGAGGGCCCGGGGAGCTGTTTTTT. It yields the protein CAISGDSGGPGELFF.

This clonotype has ten or more counts. The genes are TRBV12-3 or TRBV12-4 and TRBJ2-7; possible D gene TRBD1, 5 bases. Trimming stripped 3 bases from V and 3 bases from J, with 12 bases between. The CDR3 totals 14 residues. CDR3 amino acids: CASSLWPDSYEQYF. DNA of the CDR3: TGTGCCAGCAGTTTGTGGCCCGACAGCTACGAGCAGTACTTC.

The J gene is TRBJ1-4, the V gene TRBV15; D is unresolved. The CDR3 has 15 residues. V was clipped by 0 bases and J by 4 bases, with 9 bases between them. CDR1 is LNHNV and CDR2 is YYDKDF in the germline V gene (reference sequence). The DNA of the CDR3 is TGTGCCACCAGCAGAGATCCCCAGGTTAATGAAAAACTGTTTTTT. It translates to CATSRDPQVNEKLFF.

This clonotype was counted a few times. The chain carries TRBV6-5 and TRBJ2-1, with a possible D match to TRBD2 (6 bases). Trimming pared 2 bases from V and 7 bases from J, leaving 15 bases between. This CDR3 spans 15 amino acids. Per germline, CDR1 MNHEY and CDR2 SVGAGI. This CDR3 is CASSYIGGDENEQFF. As DNA, the CDR3 is TGTGCCAGCAGTTACATCGGCGGGGACGAAAATGAGCAGTTCTTC.

This clonotype came up many times. The CDR3 sequence is CASTRAGYGYTF. CDR3 nucleotide sequence: TGTGCCAGCACCAGAGCTGGCTATGGCTACACCTTC. The chain recombines TRBV28 with TRBJ1-2; D is unresolved. Trimming took off 7 bases at V and 4 bases at J, with 10 bases between the two ends. Germline V CDR1 and CDR2: MDHEN, SYDVKM. This CDR3 has 12 residues.

The rearrangement links TRBV5-4 to TRBJ2-3; D assignment may be TRBD1 or TRBD2 (5 bases each). The CDR3 has 15 residues. CDR1 and CDR2 from the germline V gene are SGHNT and YYREEE (reference sequence). Between the trimmed V and J ends, which lost 0 bases and 2 bases, there was a span of 10 bases. Written as DNA, the CDR3 is TGTGCCAGCAGCTTGGCGGGACGGGACACAGATACGCAGTATTTT. Translating gives CASSLAGRDTDTQYF.

This clonotype occurred a few times. This rearrangement joins TRBV6-5 to TRBJ1-2, with D perhaps matching TRBD1 (5 bases). CDR3 length equals 15 residues. V lost 2 bases and J lost 7, with 17 bases in between. Looked up from germline, CDR1 is MNHEY and CDR2 is SVGAGI. In DNA, the CDR3 is TGTGCCAGCAGTTACGTCGGGGCAACTCATGGTGGCTACACCTTC. Its protein product is CASSYVGATHGGYTF.

This clonotype was counted only a few times. The genes are TRBV7-3 and TRBJ2-1, with D maybe TRBD2 (5 bases). Deletions cut 2 bases from V and 12 bases from J, with 14 bases between. Germline V lookup: CDR1 SGHTA, CDR2 FQGTGA. The CDR3 length is 13 residues. The CDR3 is CASSLGRESVQFF. Here the CDR3 DNA reads TGTGCCAGCAGCTTAGGACGGGAATCGGTGCAGTTCTTC. Filled out from reference TRBV7-3 and TRBJ2-1, the complete variable domain reads GAGVSQTPSNKVTEKGKYVELRCDPISGHTALYWYRQSLGQGPEFLIYFQGTGAADDSGLPNDRFFAVRPEGSVSTLKIQRTERGDSAVYLCASSLGRESVQFFGPGTRLTVL.

This clonotype has at least ten counts. The chain links TRBV6-1 to TRBJ1-5, with D unresolved. The CDR3 is 13 residues long. Per germline, CDR1 MNHNS and CDR2 SASEGT. Deletions cut 6 bases from V and 1 base from J, with 7 bases between. The CDR3 DNA sequence: TGTGCCAGCAGATCCGACAGCAATCAGCCCCAGCATTTT. This codes for CASRSDSNQPQHF.

The sample holds many counts of this clonotype. The chain is built from TRBV12-3 or TRBV12-4 and TRBJ1-3; D unclear. The CDR3 sequence is 19 residues long. Trimming stripped 7 bases from V and 4 bases from J, with 29 bases between. This CDR3 is CASISFGPTERSRGNTIYF. The CDR3, as DNA: TGTGCCAGCATCAGTTTTGGGCCAACGGAGCGGAGTAGGGGAAACACCATATATTTT.

This sequence joins TRBV29-1 and TRBJ2-7, with TRBD2 matching 10 bases. CDR1 SQVTM and CDR2 ANQGSEA come from the germline V gene. This CDR3 is built from 17 residues. Trimming removed 0 bases from V and 1 base from J; junction bases left unmatched: 9. The CDR3 bases are TGCAGCGTTGAAGAGTTCGGGAGGACTAGCGGATCCTACGAGCAGTACTTC. It specifies CSVEEFGRTSGSYEQYF.

The chain uses TRBV7-2 and TRBJ1-5; a possible D gene is TRBD1 (5 bases). The CDR3 sequence is 16 residues long. Trimming took 1 base from V and 4 from J, leaving 14 bases between them. Germline V gives CDR1 SGHTA, CDR2 FQGNSA. The chain's CDR3 is CASSLVGASSNQPQHF. CDR3 bases: TGTGCCAGCAGCTTAGTTGGGGCCAGTAGTAATCAGCCCCAGCATTTT.

The gene calls are TRBV29-1 and TRBJ2-3; no reliable D call. The V gene's germline CDR1 is SQVTM and CDR2 ANQGSEA. The ends were cut back, 5 bases at V and 4 bases at J, with 16 bases in the middle. The CDR3 sequence is 14 residues long. Here the CDR3 DNA reads TGCAGCGTTTTTAGGGCGCCCCGGGCAGATACGCAGTATTTT. Protein: CSVFRAPRADTQYF.

This clonotype was found a few times. This rearrangement joins TRBV7-9 to TRBJ1-3; weak D call: TRBD1 (6 bases). Trimming left V 2 bases short and J 3 bases short, with 11 bases between. Germline V gene data show CDR1 as SEHNR and CDR2 as FQNEAQ (reference sequence). The CDR3 covers 15 residues. CDR3 amino acids: CASSLLGARGNTIYF. The DNA of the CDR3 is TGTGCCAGCAGCTTATTGGGGGCGCGTGGAAACACCATATATTTT.

V gene TRBV20-1 combines with J gene TRBJ2-3; 7 nucleotides line up with TRBD2. Unmatched junction bases numbered 8, after V lost 3 bases and J lost 2 bases. The CDR3 is 15 residues long. CDR1 and CDR2 from the germline V gene are DFQATT and SNEGSKA (reference sequence). The CDR3 nucleotides are TGCAGTGCTAGTTTGCGAGCGGGACCCACAGATACGCAGTATTTT. Residues: CSASLRAGPTDTQYF.

This clonotype was seen a handful of times. The chain is built from TRBV5-1 and TRBJ1-2; D gene unclear. From germline, CDR1 is SGHRS and CDR2 YFSETQ. The CDR3 is made up of 13 amino acids. V lost 0 bases, J lost 8 bases, and 11 bases lay in between. CDR3 DNA sequence: TGCGCCAGCAGCTTGGGCAGCTTGAAGGGCTACACCTTC. Encoded protein: CASSLGSLKGYTF.

In this sample, this clonotype turned up many times. The chain has TRBV9 and TRBJ1-5; a weak D match, TRBD1 (5 bases). Germline V gene lookup returns CDR1 SGDLS and CDR2 YYNGEE. The V end was cut by 3 bases, the J end by 4 bases, with 11 bases between. The CDR3 is made up of 14 amino acids. The CDR3 protein is CASSAQGGNQPQHF. Here the CDR3 DNA reads TGTGCCAGCAGCGCTCAGGGTGGAAATCAGCCCCAGCATTTT.

Ten or more counts support this clonotype. The V gene is TRBV7-9, the J gene TRBJ2-5, with TRBD2 identical over 9 bases. V was pared by 4 bases and J by 2 bases, with 8 bases of the junction left unmatched. Per the germline V gene, CDR1 is SEHNR and CDR2 is FQNEAQ (reference sequence). The CDR3 is 16 amino acids. This CDR3 is CASSYWTSEIQETQYF. The CDR3 DNA follows: TGTGCCAGCAGCTACTGGACTAGCGAGATTCAAGAGACCCAGTACTTC.

This clonotype has more than one count but fewer than ten. CDR3 sequence reads: CATQTATTLSYEQYF. The CDR3 bases are TGTGCCACTCAGACAGCTACCACTCTCTCCTACGAGCAGTACTTC. The V call is TRBV10-3, the J call TRBJ2-7; D is perhaps TRBD1 (5 bases). CDR1 is ENHRY, CDR2 SYGVKD, per germline. V lost 10 bases and J 0 bases, leaving 19 bases between the germline ends. The CDR3 is made up of 15 amino acids.

In its sample, this clonotype was seen once. The CDR3 here is CASSPHRIADTQYF. The DNA for the CDR3 is TGTGCCAGCAGCCCGCATCGTATAGCAGATACGCAGTATTTT. The rearrangement links TRBV6-2 or TRBV6-3 to TRBJ2-3; D is undetermined. Trimming cost V 6 bases and J 4 bases, with 14 bases left between them. Germline values: CDR1 MNHEY, CDR2 SVGEGT. The CDR3 covers 14 residues.

Turning to this clonotype: This is likely a read error, given that the CDR3 carries no conserved phenylalanine or tryptophan at its end. The chain couples TRBV4-1 to TRBJ1-4; 7 positions match TRBD1. Trimming at V came to 5 bases and at J to 3 bases, leaving 6 bases not matched to a gene. Germline assignment: CDR1 MGHRA and CDR2 YSYEKL. This CDR3 is 15 amino acids long. In DNA form, the CDR3 reads TGCGCCAGCAGCTCGGGGACAGCTTCTAATGAAAAACTGTTTCTT. Its translation is CASSSGTASNEKLFL.

The V call is TRBV5-4, the J call TRBJ1-1; D is unresolved. The germline V and J ends were trimmed by 7 bases and 1 base, with 17 bases remaining between them. Germline V gene lookup returns CDR1 SGHNT and CDR2 YYREEE (reference sequence). The CDR3 is made up of 15 amino acids. The CDR3 protein is CASVEASWGNTEAFF. Here the CDR3 DNA reads TGTGCCAGCGTAGAGGCCTCTTGGGGGAACACTGAAGCTTTCTTT. The variable domain in full, with the rest retrieved from reference TRBV5-4 and TRBJ1-1, is ETGVTQSPTHLIKTRGQQVTLRCSSQSGHNTVSWYQQALGQGPQFIFQYYREEENGRGNFPPRFSGLQFPNYSSELNVNALELDDSALYLCASVEASWGNTEAFFGQGTRLTVV.